Listed below are T cell receptor beta chains from one sample, sequenced in a study of cytomegalovirus exposure and HLA in healthy donors. Clones were read by immunoSEQ multiplex PCR, and TCRdb kept only the in-frame ones, dropping some. The sample contains 150,000 to 180,000 clones, about 82% of which appear only once. Sequencing was done on a sample of PBMCs. The source of these receptors is a human donor in good health. The CDR3 runs from the conserved cysteine through the conserved F or W. D genes are given only for firm matches. Part of the rows lack a size; the others show once, few, many or a class for expanded clones.

TRBJ2-2 | - | TRBV2 | - | TGTGCCAGCAGCGAAATACTCGGTCCCGGGGAGCTGTTTTTT | CASSEILGPGELFF
TRBJ2-7 | TRBD2 | TRBV11-2 | - | TGTGCCAGCAGCGCTAGCGGAGTCGAGCAGTACTTC | CASSASGVEQYF
TRBJ2-7 | - | TRBV27 | - | TGTGCCAGCAGTTTGTCACAGGTTTCCTACGAGCAGTACTTC | CASSLSQVSYEQYF
TRBJ2-3 | TRBD1 | TRBV7-3 | - | TGTGCCAGCAGCCACGGGACAGTACCTTTGTCTAGCACAGATACGCAGTATTTT | CASSHGTVPLSSTDTQYF
TRBJ2-3 | - | TRBV5-1 | - | TGCGCCAGCAGCTACAACAGGGACCTTTTAGCAACAGATACGCAGTATTTT | CASSYNRDLLATDTQYF
TRBJ2-1 | TRBD1 | TRBV28 | - | TGTGCCAGCAGTTCCCCCTCGGACAGGGTCGATGAGCAGTTCTTC | CASSSPSDRVDEQFF
TRBJ2-7 | - | TRBV19 | - | TGTGCCAGTAGTATAGACCCATCCTACGAGCAGTACTTC | CASSIDPSYEQYF
TRBJ2-1 | - | TRBV5-1 | - | TGCGCCAGCAGCTTGGATACAAACTACAATGAGCAGTTCTTC | CASSLDTNYNEQFF
TRBJ1-5 | TRBD1 | TRBV6-4 | - | TGTGCCAGCTCGGTACAGGGGGGGACCAATCAGCCCCAGCATTTT | CASSVQGGTNQPQHF
TRBJ2-5 | TRBD2 | TRBV7-8 | - | TGTGCCAGCAGTCTCCTGTGGCGGGAGGTCCAAGAGACCCAGTACTTC | CASSLLWREVQETQYF
TRBJ1-5 | - | TRBV6-5 | - | TGTGCCAGCGCAGGGTACGGCGCCAATCAGCCCCAGCATTTT | CASAGYGANQPQHF
TRBJ1-6 | TRBD1 | TRBV6-6 | - | TGTGCCAGCAGCCGGGACAGATGGAATTCACCCCTCCACTTT | CASSRDRWNSPLHF
TRBJ1-5 | - | TRBV19 | - | TGTGCCAGTAGCATCGGAGGGAGCAATCAGCCCCAGCATTTT | CASSIGGSNQPQHF
TRBJ1-2 | - | TRBV2 | - | TGTGCCAGCAGTGATTCTAAGTATGGCTACACCTTC | CASSDSKYGYTF
TRBJ2-2 | - | TRBV30 | once | TGTGCCTGGAGTTCGGGATACTCCAACACCGGGGAGCTGTTTTTT | CAWSSGYSNTGELFF
TRBJ2-1 | - | TRBV7-9 | - | TGTGCCAGCAGCGATCAAGGACTGCAAAATGAGCAGTTCTTC | CASSDQGLQNEQFF
TRBJ2-7 | - | TRBV7-9 | many | TGTGCCAGCAGCTCGGGAAGGGAAAAATCCTACGAGCAGTACTTC | CASSSGREKSYEQYF
TRBJ2-5 | - | TRBV28 | - | TGTGCCAGCGGGGATAGGGGAGAGACCCAGTACTTC | CASGDRGETQYF
TRBJ2-3 | TRBD2 | TRBV7-3 | - | TGTGCCAGCAGCTTAACAGCGGGGGAAAGCACAGATACGCAGTATTTT | CASSLTAGESTDTQYF
TRBJ1-4 | - | TRBV6-5 | - | TGTGCCAGCAGAAGGGGCCCCTTAGAAAAACTGTTTTTT | CASRRGPLEKLFF
TRBJ1-3 | - | TRBV2 | - | TGTGCCAGCGGGCTCTCTGGAAACACCATATATTTT | CASGLSGNTIYF
TRBJ1-2 | - | TRBV7-2 | - | TGTGCCAGCAGCTCACATCCGACAGCTAACTATGGCTACACCTTC | CASSSHPTANYGYTF
TRBJ1-1 | - | TRBV25-1 | - | TGTGCCAGCAGTGAAAATCAGGGTCGCGTCCTAGAAGCTTTCTTT | CASSENQGRVLEAFF
TRBJ1-1 | - | TRBV2 | - | TGTGCCAGCAGTGAAGCCCGTCGGCAGGTGGCTTATTCGACTGAAGCTTTCTTT | CASSEARRQVAYSTEAFF
TRBJ1-2 | - | TRBV9 | - | TGTGCCAGCAGCGTAGGGGACACCGGCTATGGCTACACCTTC | CASSVGDTGYGYTF
TRBJ1-3 | - | TRBV25-1 | - | TGTGCCAGCAGCGGGTACTCTGGAAACACCATATATTTT | CASSGYSGNTIYF
TRBJ1-2 | - | TRBV6-1 | - | TGTGCCAGCAGTGACCCCCATACCACGAGCGGCTATGGCTACACCTTC | CASSDPHTTSGYGYTF
TRBJ2-1 | TRBD2 | TRBV27 | - | TGTGCCAGCAGTTTAACCGCGGGAGGGGTTAATGAGCAGTTCTTC | CASSLTAGGVNEQFF
TRBJ2-3 | - | TRBV5-1 | - | TGCGCCAGCAGCTCTGGGGGGTATGGTCCAGATACGCAGTATTTT | CASSSGGYGPDTQYF
TRBJ2-7 | TRBD1 | TRBV5-1 | - | TGCGCCAGCAGCTCCGAACCAGGGGGTGCCTTCTGGGAGCAGTACTTC | CASSSEPGGAFWEQYF
TRBJ1-1 | - | TRBV7-9 | - | TGTGCCAGCAGCTTAGAGCAGGGTTGGAACACTGAAGCTTTCTTT | CASSLEQGWNTEAFF
TRBJ2-5 | - | TRBV11-3 | - | TGTGCCAGCAGCTTAGATGGCTCCCGCCAAGAGACCCAGTACTTC | CASSLDGSRQETQYF
TRBJ2-5 | TRBD2 | TRBV5-1 | - | TGCGCCAGCAGCTACGGGACTAGCGGGAGGGAAGAGACCCAGTACTTC | CASSYGTSGREETQYF
TRBJ2-3 | - | TRBV19 | - | TGTGCCAGTAGCAGACAGGATTTAGATACGCAGTATTTT | CASSRQDLDTQYF
TRBJ2-7 | TRBD1 | TRBV9 | - | TGTGCCAGCAGCCCAGGGGACAGCTCCTACGAGCAGTACTTC | CASSPGDSSYEQYF
TRBJ2-2 | - | TRBV4-3 | - | TGCGCCAGCAGCGTAGGGGGTACCGGGGAGCTGTTTTTT | CASSVGGTGELFF
TRBJ2-5 | - | TRBV9 | - | TGTGCCAGCAGCGCTACCGCCCCCCCCCAAGAGACCCAGTACTTC | CASSATAPPQETQYF
TRBJ2-3 | - | TRBV11-2 | - | TGTGCCAGCAGCTCTACGACAGGTCCTAATACGCAGTATTTT | CASSSTTGPNTQYF
TRBJ1-2 | - | TRBV29-1 | - | TGCAGCGACAATAGGGGGGGATCTAACTATGGCTACACCTTC | CSDNRGGSNYGYTF
TRBJ2-1 | - | TRBV9 | - | TGTGCCAGCAGCGTAGGATCGGGAGTAGGCAATGAGCAGTTCTTC | CASSVGSGVGNEQFF
TRBJ1-5 | TRBD1 | TRBV28 | - | TGTGCCAGCAGTTACCGGGACAGGGGTTTTCAGCCCCAGCATTTT | CASSYRDRGFQPQHF
TRBJ2-7 | - | TRBV6-6 | - | TGTGCCAGCAGGCCACAGTCTATCGGCCCCTACGAGCAGTACTTC | CASRPQSIGPYEQYF
TRBJ2-2 | TRBD1 | TRBV7-3 | - | TGTGCCAGCAGCCCCCCCGGGACAGGGACCGGGGAGCTGTTTTTT | CASSPPGTGTGELFF
TRBJ2-7 | TRBD1 | TRBV27 | once | TGTGCCAGCAGCAGACAGGGTCCGGACTACGAGCAGTACTTC | CASSRQGPDYEQYF
TRBJ2-7 | - | TRBV28 | - | TGTGCCAGCACCTCTCAGGGCTCCTACGAGCAGTACTTC | CASTSQGSYEQYF
TRBJ2-2 | TRBD1 | TRBV28 | - | TGTGCCAGCAGTACCGTGAGACAGGGGTCCGGCGGGGAGCTGTTTTTT | CASSTVRQGSGGELFF
TRBJ1-2 | - | TRBV29-1 | - | TGCAGCGTTGAAGTAGTGGGCCCAGTTAACTATGGCTACACCTTC | CSVEVVGPVNYGYTF
TRBJ1-3 | TRBD1 | TRBV4-3 | - | TGCGCCAGCAGCCAAGGACAGGGGGCTGGAAACACCATATATTTT | CASSQGQGAGNTIYF
TRBJ1-1 | TRBD1 | TRBV18 | - | TGTGCCAGCTCGCAACGACAGGGAACGAACACTGAAGCTTTCTTT | CASSQRQGTNTEAFF
TRBJ2-1 | TRBD2 | TRBV30 | - | TGTGCCTGGAGCCCTAGCGGGAGCCATGAGCAGTTCTTC | CAWSPSGSHEQFF
TRBJ2-1 | TRBD1 | TRBV27 | - | TGTGCCAGCAGCCAGACAGGGGGCAGTCTACGTGGTGAGCAGTTCTTC | CASSQTGGSLRGEQFF
TRBJ2-7 | - | TRBV10-1 | few | TGCGCCAGCAGTGATACAGGTCTGTACGAGCAGTACTTC | CASSDTGLYEQYF
TRBJ1-4 | - | TRBV7-2 | once | TGTGCCAGCAGCTTAGGGCGGGCTAATGAAAAACTGTTTTTT | CASSLGRANEKLFF